These 23 T cell receptor beta chains share one sample of origin, sequenced in a study of Ad26.COV2.S vaccination and SARS-CoV-2 variants. The sample's treatment: approximately 18 received Ad26.COV2.S at low or high dose, single or two shots; about 5 received placebo; per-sample allocation not given. Sample collection was performed on day 63 after the first vaccine or placebo injection. The method was immunoSEQ multiplex PCR; TCRdb's version includes in-frame clones alone and lacks a portion of them. The sample lists about half a million clones, approximately 90% seen once, with 1.5% to 2% in the top ten. Sequencing was performed on peripheral blood, taken in a trial of Ad26.COV2.S vaccine versus placebo. The receptors come from a person aged 18-65 years who received the Ad26.COV2.S COVID-19 vaccine or a placebo.

The V and J genes are TRBV15 and TRBJ2-1; D call uncertain. V lost 4 bases and J 5 bases, leaving 15 bases between the germline ends. CDR1 and CDR2 from the germline V gene are LNHNV and YYDKDF (reference sequence). The CDR3 runs 15 residues. CDR3 sequence reads: CATSTVLSRNNEQFF. DNA for the CDR3: TGTGCCACCAGCACGGTTCTTAGTCGAAACAATGAGCAGTTCTTC.

V gene TRBV28 combines with J gene TRBJ2-1, with a tentative D call TRBD1 (6 bases). Germline V gene sequence: CDR1 MDHEN, CDR2 SYDVKM. V lost 4 bases and J 5 bases, leaving 15 bases between the germline ends. There are 15 residues in the CDR3. The CDR3 region is CASSSTGFKNNEQFF. In DNA form, the CDR3 reads TGTGCCAGCAGTTCCACAGGGTTCAAGAACAATGAGCAGTTCTTC.

V usage is TRBV18 and J usage is TRBJ1-5; D perhaps matches TRBD1 (6 bases). CDR1 KGHSH and CDR2 LQKENI come from the germline V gene. The V and J ends lost 5 bases and 12 bases respectively, with 17 bases between them. This CDR3 region has 13 residues. The CDR3 DNA is TGTGCCAGCTCAAAGGACAGCGACCATCTCCAGCATTTT. Translation: CASSKDSDHLQHF.

This clone was recorded only once. V and J are TRBV5-4 and TRBJ1-1; D remains ambiguous. V lost 0 bases and J lost 0, with 6 bases in between. Germline CDR1 is SGHNT and CDR2 is YYREEE (reference sequence). CDR3 length: 14 residues. CDR3 region: CASSLDSMNTEAFF. In nucleotides, the CDR3 is TGTGCCAGCAGCTTGGACTCTATGAACACTGAAGCTTTCTTT. Using reference TRBV5-4 and TRBJ1-1 for the parts outside the CDR3, the full variable domain is ETGVTQSPTHLIKTRGQQVTLRCSSQSGHNTVSWYQQALGQGPQFIFQYYREEENGRGNFPPRFSGLQFPNYSSELNVNALELDDSALYLCASSLDSMNTEAFFGQGTRLTVV.

This clone was seen just once. This chain joins TRBV3-1 (or the pseudogene TRBV3-2) and TRBJ1-2, with D unresolved. Germline lookup yields CDR1 LGHDT and CDR2 YNNKEL (reference sequence). The CDR3 consists of 14 residues. With 0 bases removed from V and 5 bases from J, the gap between germline ends came to 10 bases. CDR3 nucleotide sequence: TGTGCCAGCAGCCAAGATTGGGCCAATTATGGCTACACCTTC. Residues: CASSQDWANYGYTF.

CDR3 region: CASSPQPNSPLHF. In DNA form, the CDR3 reads TGTGCCAGCAGTCCACAACCTAATTCACCCCTCCACTTT. The chain uses TRBV28 and TRBJ1-6; D is undetermined. The CDR3 length is 13 residues. The germline gives CDR1 MDHEN, CDR2 SYDVKM. V was cut by 5 bases and J by 6 bases, with 8 bases left in between.

Note on this clone: Its ends do not fully match the called genes, so a read error is possible. This sequence joins TRBV19 and TRBJ2-7, with D perhaps TRBD1 (6 bases). The CDR3 is 12 residues long. The germline V gene encodes CDR1 LNHDA and CDR2 SQIVND (reference sequence). CDR3: CASSSDRNLPHF. The DNA of the CDR3 is TGTGCCAGTAGTTCCGACAGGAACTTGCCCCACTTC.

The chain employs TRBV28 and TRBJ1-6; the D gene is possibly TRBD1 (5 bases). Germline values: CDR1 MDHEN, CDR2 SYDVKM. This CDR3 spans 14 amino acids. Trimming took 7 bases from V and 5 from J, leaving 12 bases between them. The CDR3 DNA sequence: TGTGCCAGCATTCGGACATCAGATAATTCACCCCTCCACTTT. Its protein is CASIRTSDNSPLHF. Using reference TRBV28 and TRBJ1-6 for the parts outside the CDR3, the full variable domain is DVKVTQSSRYLVKRTGEKVFLECVQDMDHENMFWYRQDPGLGLRLIYFSYDVKMKEKGDIPEGYSVSREKKERFSLILESASTNQTSMYLCASIRTSDNSPLHFGNGTRLTVT.

J is TRBJ2-2 and V is TRBV6-5; TRBD2 is a possible D gene (5 bases). The germline gives CDR1 MNHEY, CDR2 SVGAGI. The length of the CDR3 is 14 residues. V was cut by 7 bases and J by 1 base, with 10 bases left in between. DNA of the CDR3: TGTGCCAGCATGAGGGTCATGAACACCGGGGAGCTGTTTTTT. It is translated as CASMRVMNTGELFF.

The CDR3 is CASRDQPPILKAGGTDTQYF. CDR3 nucleotide sequence: TGTGCCAGTCGGGACCAACCCCCTATACTCAAAGCGGGAGGAACAGATACGCAGTATTTT. The chain recombines TRBV28 with TRBJ2-3; TRBD2 agrees at 9 bases. V was clipped by 9 bases and J by 3 bases; unmatched bases: 25. The CDR3 is 20 residues long. Germline V gene sequence: CDR1 MDHEN, CDR2 SYDVKM.

The chain uses TRBV4-1 and TRBJ2-7; TRBD1 is a possible D gene (6 bases). The V gene lost 4 bases and the J gene lost 4 bases, with 14 bases spanning the gap. The V gene's germline CDR1 is MGHRA and CDR2 YSYEKL. There are 14 residues in the CDR3. CDR3 in DNA: TGCGCCAGCAGCCCCTCGACAGGTCGTTACGAGCAGTACTTC. Its translation is CASSPSTGRYEQYF.

The rearrangement uses TRBV2 and TRBJ2-2, with D perhaps TRBD1 (6 bases). Per germline, CDR1 SNHLY and CDR2 FYNNEI. Between the trimmed V and J ends, which lost 6 bases and 5 bases, there was a span of 13 bases. This CDR3 contains 14 residues. CDR3 in amino acids: CASSREGDTGELFF. In DNA, the CDR3 is TGTGCCAGCAGCCGAGAGGGGGATACCGGGGAGCTGTTTTTT.

The count of this clone is one. The chain recombines TRBV19 with TRBJ2-7, with TRBD2 as a possible D gene (5 bases). The CDR3 covers 15 residues. V shed 3 bases and J shed 3 bases, with 15 bases lying between them. The germline V gene encodes CDR1 LNHDA and CDR2 SQIVND (reference sequence). Here the CDR3 DNA reads TGTGCCAGTAGTATCTCTGGGAGTATGGGCTACGAGCAGTACTTC. Its translation: CASSISGSMGYEQYF.

This sequence joins TRBV24-1 and TRBJ2-7, with D perhaps TRBD2 (7 bases). The CDR3 loop spans 15 amino acids. Germline assignment: CDR1 KGHDR and CDR2 SFDVKD. The V and J ends lost 4 bases and 6 bases respectively, with 18 bases between them. The CDR3 coding sequence is TGTGCCACCAGTGAATACAGGGAGGGTATCGGCGAGCAGTACTTC. Translation gives CATSEYREGIGEQYF.

The V gene is TRBV4-1, the J gene TRBJ2-1, with TRBD2 as a possible D gene (5 bases). The length of the CDR3 is 17 residues. Trimming took off 1 base at V and 0 bases at J, with 13 bases between the two ends. Looked up from germline, CDR1 is MGHRA and CDR2 is YSYEKL. CDR3 DNA sequence: TGCGCCAGCAGCCAAGTCCCAACCACTAGCTCCTACAATGAGCAGTTCTTC. Protein: CASSQVPTTSSYNEQFF.

The chain carries TRBV2 and TRBJ2-7; D possibly matches TRBD1 or TRBD2 (5 bases each). V lost 11 bases and J lost 4, with 12 bases in between. CDR3 length: 11 residues. The germline V gene encodes CDR1 SNHLY and CDR2 FYNNEI. In nucleotides, the CDR3 is TGTGCCTCCCGGGACGGGTACGAGCAGTACTTC. Translated: CASRDGYEQYF.

The gene calls are TRBV9 and TRBJ2-1; 9 bases are a match to TRBD1. The CDR3 runs to 16 residues. V shed 2 bases and J 8 bases; nucleotides not matched to a gene: 11. CDR1 is SGDLS, CDR2 YYNGEE, per germline. The CDR3: CASSVSPGQGAYEQFF. The CDR3 nucleotides are TGTGCCAGCAGCGTCTCCCCGGGACAGGGTGCCTATGAGCAGTTCTTC.

This clone appeared a few times. The J gene is TRBJ2-7, the V gene TRBV14, with a possible D match to TRBD1 (5 bases). Trimming stripped 0 bases from V and 3 bases from J, with 15 bases between. The CDR3 sequence is 16 residues long. Germline assignment: CDR1 SGHDN and CDR2 FVKESK. This CDR3 reads CASSQDLARAFYEQYF. CDR3 sequence (DNA): TGTGCCAGCAGCCAAGATCTTGCCAGGGCCTTCTACGAGCAGTACTTC.

This chain links TRBV7-9 with TRBJ2-7, with D hard to call. The CDR3 covers 12 residues. V lost 4 bases and J lost 6, with 10 bases in between. The V gene's germline CDR1 is SEHNR and CDR2 FQNEAQ (reference sequence). CDR3 nucleotides: TGTGCCAGCAGCTCCTCCCTCTCCGAGCAGTACTTC. Protein product: CASSSSLSEQYF.

The rearrangement links TRBV30 to TRBJ2-3; 7 nucleotides line up with TRBD1. This CDR3 has 12 amino acids. The germline CDR1 and CDR2 sequences are GTSNPN and SVGIG (reference sequence). The junction had 2 bases not matched to a gene; V was cut back by 2 bases and J by 6 bases. As DNA, the CDR3 is TGTGCCTGGAGTCCACAGGGGGATACGCAGTATTTT. Translated, it gives CAWSPQGDTQYF.

The rearrangement joins TRBV20-1 to TRBJ1-2, with a possible D match to TRBD1 (6 bases). V lost 3 bases to trimming and J lost 8 bases, with 22 bases between them. Germline V gene data show CDR1 as DFQATT and CDR2 as SNEGSKA (reference sequence). CDR3 size: 15 residues. The CDR3 DNA sequence: TGCAGTGCTAGTAGACCGGGACAACAATCTTTAGGCTACACCTTC. This encodes CSASRPGQQSLGYTF.

The chain has TRBV7-8 and TRBJ2-3; 7 bases match TRBD2. The V segment lost 7 bases and the J segment 2 bases; nucleotides outside the gene matches: 6. The CDR3 totals 14 residues. Germline loops: CDR1 SGHVS, CDR2 FQNEAQ. The CDR3 region is CASKLASNTDTQYF. The CDR3 DNA sequence: TGTGCCAGCAAACTAGCGAGCAACACAGATACGCAGTATTTT.

The V gene is TRBV30, the J gene TRBJ1-4; TRBD1 aligns across 9 bases. Trimming cost V 3 bases and J 8 bases; bases outside gene matches: 4. CDR3 size: 13 residues. Germline values: CDR1 GTSNPN, CDR2 SVGIG (reference sequence). As DNA, the CDR3 is TGTGCCTGGAGCCGGGACAGGGCCGAAAAACTGTTTTTT. It encodes CAWSRDRAEKLFF.